A selection of T cell receptor beta chains follows, all from one sample in a study of blood T cells in healthy people across ages. MiXCR, applied by TCRdb to the 5' RACE reads, yields one record per CDR3 protein. The sample includes nearly 800,000 distinct CDR3 sequences, 20% to 25% seen only once; the top ten take roughly 3.8%. Separately, the same data were catalogued under a study of T cells of mothers and their children.

Sequencing was done on a sample of blood. The source of these receptors is a boy aged 5 to 17 in good health. Both conserved end residues are part of each CDR3. The D gene is left open where the match is weak. Clone size is not always given. Where it is, it says once, few, many or a class for expanded clones.

>TRBJ1-2|TRBV7-9|-|-
CASSLVLELYGYTF
TGTGCCAGCAGTTTGGTCCTCGAGCTCTATGGCTACACCTTC
>TRBJ2-5|TRBV15|TRBD1|few
CATSRDIRGREETQYF
TGTGCCACCAGCAGAGACATCAGGGGGCGGGAAGAGACCCAGTACTTC
>TRBJ2-5|TRBV5-1|TRBD2|many
CASSPLAGKETQYF
TGCGCCAGCAGCCCACTAGCGGGGAAGGAGACCCAGTACTTC
>TRBJ1-2|TRBV28|TRBD1|-
CASSPTGTGTQGYTF
TGTGCCAGCAGTCCAACCGGGACAGGGACACAAGGCTACACCTTC
>TRBJ2-7|TRBV28|TRBD1|-
CASSLDPGQREQYF
TGTGCCAGCAGTTTAGACCCGGGACAGCGCGAGCAGTACTTC
>TRBJ1-6|TRBV4-1|-|-
CASSQAVPGGNSPLHF
TGCGCCAGCAGCCAAGCAGTTCCCGGAGGAAATTCACCCCTCCACTTT
>TRBJ2-1|TRBV12-3/TRBV12-4|TRBD2|-
CASRPLAGGSGSYNEQFF
TGTGCCAGCAGACCGCTAGCGGGGGGATCCGGCTCCTACAATGAGCAGTTCTTC
>TRBJ2-2|TRBV20-1|TRBD2|-
CSAKVLAGAPNTGELFF
TGCAGTGCGAAAGTACTAGCGGGAGCTCCGAACACCGGGGAGCTGTTTTTT
>TRBJ1-2|TRBV6-5|-|-
CASGSGVGYGYTF
TGTGCCAGCGGATCGGGGGTCGGCTATGGCTACACCTTC
>TRBJ2-5|TRBV12-3/TRBV12-4|TRBD1|few
CASRTEDRVQTQYF
TGTGCCAGCAGGACCGAAGACAGGGTCCAGACCCAGTACTTC